One sample yielded the 2 T cell receptor beta chains listed below, sequenced in a study of blood T cell repertoires in COVID-19. The assay was immunoSEQ multiplex PCR, and TCRdb's table has in-frame clones only and misses some. Of some 21,000 clones listed, about nine tenths are singletons. Sequencing was performed on peripheral blood. The receptors were sampled from an elderly woman with active or convalescent COVID-19.

The chain has TRBV29-1 and TRBJ2-7; perhaps TRBD1 as D (7 bases). The length of the CDR3 is 12 residues. Trimming shortened V by 7 bases and J by 3 bases, and 13 bases separated the two germline ends. CDR1 SQVTM and CDR2 ANQGSEA come from the germline V gene. CDR3 residues: CSAGGTVYEQYF. The CDR3 DNA reads TGCAGCGCCGGAGGGACAGTCTACGAGCAGTACTTC.

This clone was counted a few times. This rearrangement joins TRBV19 to TRBJ2-7, with 7 nucleotides matching TRBD1. Trimming at V came to 6 bases and at J to 1 base, leaving 9 bases not matched to a gene. Germline assignment: CDR1 LNHDA and CDR2 SQIVND (reference sequence). The length of the CDR3 is 15 residues. The DNA for the CDR3 is TGTGCCAGTAGCGTAGACAGGGCCTTATCCTACGAGCAGTACTTC. Translation gives CASSVDRALSYEQYF.